This T cell receptor beta chain was obtained from a study of T-cell reconstitution after alpha-beta-depleted transplantation in children. With regard to this clonotype: Its matching antigen is unknown.

The CDR3 extends over 14 amino acids. CDR1 is SGHTA, CDR2 FQGNSA, per germline. V lost 1 base, J lost 2 bases, and 2 bases stayed unmatched. The TCRbeta library incorporated unique molecular identifiers. TCRdb reanalysed the PCR reads using MiXCR and keeps one entry per CDR3 protein. The sample contains about 200,000 distinct CDR3 sequences, 6.6% of which appear only once. Notes on the study in general: Recipient T cells and thymic progenitors that survived were the source of the high TCRbeta diversity seen at day 60 in some patients.

The V and J genes are TRBV7-2 and TRBJ2-7; TRBD1 matches 7 bases. The sequence came from a boy younger than 10 with acute lymphoblastic leukemia, due to receive a stem cell transplant. The source was PBMCs, collected before TCRalphabeta/CD19-depleted stem cell transplant. The CDR3 loop reads CASSLEGGAYEQYF. In DNA form, the CDR3 reads TGTGCCAGCAGCTTAGAAGGGGGCGCCTACGAGCAGTACTTC.